Given below is one T cell receptor (beta chain) in context. A much larger clone lies a single base off, so this may be a read error. This entry belongs to a study of T cells in Graves' hyperthyroidism and ophthalmopathy. TCR beta CDR3 sequences were amplified from RNA transcripts. HTBI primers were the set used in a first-round RT-PCR of the TCR CDR3. TCRdb re-called the multiplex PCR reads with MiXCR, one entry per CDR3 protein. The sample has over 45,000 distinct CDR3 sequences, over 45% seen once. This CDR3 has 13 amino acids. CDR1 MNHEY and CDR2 SMNVEV come from the germline V gene (reference sequence).

The receptor was derived from a woman aged 50 to 60 with Graves' hyperthyroidism. The chain joins TRBV27 to TRBJ1-2, with TRBD1 identical over 10 bases. Sequenced material: peripheral blood or thyroid tissue (not recorded which). CDR3 protein: CACGDRGSYGYIF. In DNA, the CDR3 is TGTGCCTGCGGGGACAGGGGATCGTATGGCTACATCTTC.